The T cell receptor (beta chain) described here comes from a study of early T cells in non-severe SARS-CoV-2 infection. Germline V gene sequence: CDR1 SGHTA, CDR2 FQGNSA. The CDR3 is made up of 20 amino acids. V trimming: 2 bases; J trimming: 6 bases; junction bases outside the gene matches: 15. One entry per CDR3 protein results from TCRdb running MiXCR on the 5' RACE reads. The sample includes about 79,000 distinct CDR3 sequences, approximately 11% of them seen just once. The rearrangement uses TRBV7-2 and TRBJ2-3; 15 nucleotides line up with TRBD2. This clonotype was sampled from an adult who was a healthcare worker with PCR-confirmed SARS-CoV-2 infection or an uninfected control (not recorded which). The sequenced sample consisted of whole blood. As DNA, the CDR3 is TGTGCCAGCAGCTTAAAATTCGGGTTCGGGACTAGCGGGGGGTCGGATACGCAGTATTTT. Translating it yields CASSLKFGFGTSGGSDTQYF.